What follows describes a single T cell receptor beta chain. Profiling relied on immunoSEQ multiplex PCR, and the TCRdb table lists in-frame clones only, not all of them. The sample has about 70,000 clones, 85% to 90% seen once. Trimming took off 1 base at V and 7 bases at J, with 10 bases between the two ends. CDR3 length: 13 residues. From germline, CDR1 is SGHTA and CDR2 FQGNSA. This specimen belongs to a study of blood T cell repertoires in COVID-19. Study background: Sample material is recorded as cDNA or gDNA derived from T cells, B-cell-depleted T cells, or PBMCs.

The TCR was taken from an elderly man with acute or convalescent COVID-19. The specimen sequenced was peripheral blood. This chain joins TRBV7-2 and TRBJ1-1; no clear D. CDR3 residues: CASSLGGYVEAFF. CDR3 nucleotides: TGTGCCAGCAGCTTAGGAGGGTATGTTGAAGCTTTCTTT.